This T cell receptor beta chain was identified in a study of T-cell memory formation after mild COVID-19. For the study at large: TCR clustering was largely donor specific.

Regarding the study as a whole: Clones that got smaller from day 15 to 85 had even CD4/CD8, while clones growing later tipped toward CD4+.

With regard to this clonotype: What it binds is not known.

This CDR3 is built from 15 residues. V lost 4 bases to trimming and J lost 7 bases; unmatched junction nucleotides: 9. Germline CDR1 reads SGHVS; CDR2 reads FNYEAQ. 5'RACE primed at constant segments yielded TCR alpha and TCR beta cDNA libraries bearing sample barcodes and UMIs. TCRdb reprocessed the 5' RACE reads with MiXCR, giving one entry per CDR3 protein. The table shows about 49,000 distinct CDR3 sequences, with around 7.3% occurring only once. The receptor was derived from a young man who had mild COVID-19 (a few samples of this study predate the infection). Cell type and time point are not known. The sequenced sample consisted of PBMCs or a T cell subset sorted from them (not recorded which). The V and J genes are TRBV7-6 and TRBJ2-1, with TRBD1 identical over 8 bases. The CDR3 bases are TGTGCCAGCAGCTGGGCCCGGACAGGGAGGAATGAGCAGTTCTTC. It specifies CASSWARTGRNEQFF.